A single T cell receptor beta chain is shown here with its context. Its matching antigen is unknown. This specimen belongs to a study of graft-versus-host responses after intestinal transplantation. Study as a whole: Among the recipients, all got anti-thymocyte globulin induction and then tacrolimus and steroids for approximately 3 years. Findings and limits, study-wide: Analysis identified GvH clones in recipient marrow, with some appearing first in ileum or blood. Early declines in HvG clones that occurred post-transplant were associated with peak circulating GvH clone levels.

Trimming cost V 5 bases and J 6 bases, with 19 bases left between them. Germline loops: CDR1 LNHNV, CDR2 YYDKDF (reference sequence). The CDR3 runs 15 residues. Repertoires were generated with immunoSEQ multiplex PCR, while TCRdb's copy carries only in-frame clones and drops some. Of about 99,000 clones in the sample, over 85% were seen once. The rearrangement links TRBV15 to TRBJ1-2, with D maybe TRBD1 (5 bases). The receptor's source is a human donor who received an intestinal transplant. Source: unstimulated CD8+ T cells sorted from spleen or lymph node cells, taken before intestinal transplant. The CDR3 bases are TGTGCCACCAGCCAAAAACGGGACTCAAGGAATGGCTACACCTTC. This translates into CATSQKRDSRNGYTF.